This T cell receptor beta chain was sequenced during a study of early T cells in non-severe SARS-CoV-2 infection. The overall study: The study sequenced bulk RNA from unsorted whole blood, with chains unpaired. Study-wide results and limits: Missing private and CD4 specificities, VDJdb matching favored anti-spike CD8 responses.

V dropped 3 bases and J dropped 5 bases, with 16 bases sitting between them. This CDR3 is 15 amino acids long. Germline assignment: CDR1 MGHRA and CDR2 YSYEKL. Each single cDNA molecule received a unique molecular identifier. TCRdb re-called the 5' RACE reads with MiXCR, one entry per CDR3 protein. The sample records some 40,000 distinct CDR3 sequences, approximately 7.9% being singletons. Comments on this clonotype: Its specificity is unknown.

This specimen was whole blood, taken at baseline. The J gene is TRBJ2-5, the V gene TRBV4-1; possible D gene TRBD1, 5 bases. The TCR was taken from an adult who was a healthcare worker with PCR-confirmed SARS-CoV-2 infection or an uninfected control (not recorded which). In DNA, the CDR3 is TGCGCCAGCAGCCACCTTAGTAAGGGGTCGGAGACCCAGTACTTC. It yields the protein CASSHLSKGSETQYF.